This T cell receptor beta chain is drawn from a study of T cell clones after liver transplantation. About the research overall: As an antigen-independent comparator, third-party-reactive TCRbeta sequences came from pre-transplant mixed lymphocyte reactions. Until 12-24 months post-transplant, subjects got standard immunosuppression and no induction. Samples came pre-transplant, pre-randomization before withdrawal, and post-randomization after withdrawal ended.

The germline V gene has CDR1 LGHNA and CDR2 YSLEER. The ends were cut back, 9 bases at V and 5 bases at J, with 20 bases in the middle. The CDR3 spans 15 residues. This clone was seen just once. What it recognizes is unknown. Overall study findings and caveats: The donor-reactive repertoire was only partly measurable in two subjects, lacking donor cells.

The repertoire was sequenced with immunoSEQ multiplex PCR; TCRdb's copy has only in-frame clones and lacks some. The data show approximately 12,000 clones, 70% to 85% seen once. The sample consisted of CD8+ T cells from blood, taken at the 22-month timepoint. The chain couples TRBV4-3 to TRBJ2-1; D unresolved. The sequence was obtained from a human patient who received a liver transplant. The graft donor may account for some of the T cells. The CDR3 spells CASSPLVSKHNEQFF. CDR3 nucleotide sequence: TGCGCCAGTTCACCGCTAGTTAGTAAACACAATGAGCAGTTCTTC.